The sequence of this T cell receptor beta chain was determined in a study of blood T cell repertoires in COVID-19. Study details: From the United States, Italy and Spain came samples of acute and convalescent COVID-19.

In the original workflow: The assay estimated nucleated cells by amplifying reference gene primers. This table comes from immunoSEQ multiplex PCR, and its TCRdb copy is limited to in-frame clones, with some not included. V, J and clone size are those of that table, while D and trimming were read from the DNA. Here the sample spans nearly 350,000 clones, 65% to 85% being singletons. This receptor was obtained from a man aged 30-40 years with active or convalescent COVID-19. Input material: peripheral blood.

CDR3 sequence reads: CASSQLAGSSYEQYF. The CDR3 nucleotides read TGCGCCAGCAGCCAACTAGCGGGAAGCTCCTACGAGCAGTACTTC. V is TRBV4-1 and J is TRBJ2-7, with 9 positions matching TRBD2. The CDR3 loop spans 15 amino acids. With V trimmed by 2 bases and J by 0 bases, 2 bases remained unmatched. Germline V lookup: CDR1 MGHRA, CDR2 YSYEKL.